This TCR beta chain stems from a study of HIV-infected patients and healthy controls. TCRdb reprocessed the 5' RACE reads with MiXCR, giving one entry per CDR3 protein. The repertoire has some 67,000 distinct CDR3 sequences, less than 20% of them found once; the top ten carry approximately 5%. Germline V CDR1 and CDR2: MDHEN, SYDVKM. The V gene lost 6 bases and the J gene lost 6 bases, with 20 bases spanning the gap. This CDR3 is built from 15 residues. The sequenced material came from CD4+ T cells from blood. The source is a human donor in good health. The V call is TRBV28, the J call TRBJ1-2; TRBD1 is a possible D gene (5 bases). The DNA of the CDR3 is TGTGCCAGCAGGGGGATGGGCAGGGCTCTTAATGGCTACACCTTC. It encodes CASRGMGRALNGYTF.